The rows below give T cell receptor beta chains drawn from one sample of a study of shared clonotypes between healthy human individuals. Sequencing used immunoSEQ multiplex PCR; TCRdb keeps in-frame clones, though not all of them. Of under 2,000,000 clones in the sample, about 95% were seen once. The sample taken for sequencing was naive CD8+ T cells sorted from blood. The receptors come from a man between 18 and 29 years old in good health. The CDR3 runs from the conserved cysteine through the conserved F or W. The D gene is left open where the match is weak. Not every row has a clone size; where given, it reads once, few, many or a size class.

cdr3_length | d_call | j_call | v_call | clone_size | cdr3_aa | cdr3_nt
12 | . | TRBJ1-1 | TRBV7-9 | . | CASSLEYTEAFF | TGTGCCAGCAGCTTAGAATACACTGAAGCTTTCTTT
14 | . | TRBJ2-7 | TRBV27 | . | CASSFGGGTYEQYF | TGTGCCAGCAGTTTCGGTGGAGGGACCTACGAGCAGTACTTC
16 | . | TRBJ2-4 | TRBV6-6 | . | CASSRRDWENKNIQYF | TGTGCCAGCAGTCGCCGGGACTGGGAGAACAAAAACATTCAGTACTTC
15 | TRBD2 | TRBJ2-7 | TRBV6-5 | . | CASSPGLAGVYEQYF | TGTGCCAGCAGTCCAGGACTAGCGGGAGTCTACGAGCAGTACTTC
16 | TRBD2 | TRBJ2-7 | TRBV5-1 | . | CASSLSLPSGTYEQYF | TGCGCCAGCAGCTTGTCTCTACCTAGCGGAACCTACGAGCAGTACTTC
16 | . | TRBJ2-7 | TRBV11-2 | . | CASSTPYSSQGSEQYF | TGTGCCAGCAGCACACCCTACTCATCACAGGGATCCGAGCAGTACTTC
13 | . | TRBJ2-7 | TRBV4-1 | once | CASSQGSGSEQYF | TGCGCCAGCAGCCAAGGGTCAGGCTCCGAGCAGTACTTC
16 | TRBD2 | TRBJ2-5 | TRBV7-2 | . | CASSLASLAGGETQYF | TGTGCCAGCAGCTTAGCTTCCCTAGCGGGAGGAGAGACCCAGTACTTC
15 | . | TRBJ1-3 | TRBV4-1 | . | CASSQAAPRGNTIYF | TGCGCCAGCAGCCAAGCAGCGCCAAGGGGAAACACCATATATTTT
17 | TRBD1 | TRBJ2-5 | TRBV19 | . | CASSIVGAGGEQETQYF | TGTGCCAGTAGTATAGTGGGGGCAGGGGGCGAACAAGAGACCCAGTACTTC
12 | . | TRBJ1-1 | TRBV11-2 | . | CASSLGETEAFF | TGTGCCAGCAGCTTAGGAGAGACTGAAGCTTTCTTT
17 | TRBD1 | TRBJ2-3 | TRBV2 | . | CASREWRQGAGPDTQYF | TGTGCCAGCAGAGAATGGAGACAGGGGGCCGGCCCAGATACGCAGTATTTT
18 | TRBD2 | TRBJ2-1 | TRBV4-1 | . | CASSIVGAGGSIYNEQFF | TGCGCCAGCAGCATCGTCGGGGCGGGAGGATCTATCTACAATGAGCAGTTCTTC
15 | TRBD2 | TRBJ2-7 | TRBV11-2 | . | CASSLSGLAGDEQYF | TGTGCCAGCAGCTTAAGTGGGCTAGCGGGAGACGAGCAGTACTTC
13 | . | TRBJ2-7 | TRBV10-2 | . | CASSVPTPYEQYF | TGCGCCAGCAGTGTCCCGACCCCCTACGAGCAGTACTTC
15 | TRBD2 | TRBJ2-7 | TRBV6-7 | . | CASSPSERERPEQYF | TGTGCCAGCAGTCCTTCGGAGCGGGAGCGTCCCGAGCAGTACTTC
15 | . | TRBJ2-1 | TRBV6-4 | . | CASSEGHTAYNEQFF | TGTGCCAGCAGTGAGGGACATACTGCCTACAATGAGCAGTTCTTC
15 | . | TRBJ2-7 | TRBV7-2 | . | CASSLFASAIYEQYF | TGTGCCAGCAGCTTATTTGCTAGCGCTATATACGAGCAGTACTTC
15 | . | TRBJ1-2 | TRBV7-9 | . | CASSSTQGFNGGYTF | TGTGCCAGCAGCTCAACCCAGGGATTTAATGGTGGCTACACCTTC
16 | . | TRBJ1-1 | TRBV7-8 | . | CASSLSGLGGNTEAFF | TGTGCCAGCAGCTTATCAGGTTTGGGAGGGAACACTGAAGCTTTCTTT
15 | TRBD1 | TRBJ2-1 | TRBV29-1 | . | CSVQGPTGGGNEQFF | TGCAGCGTCCAGGGACCGACAGGGGGAGGCAATGAGCAGTTCTTC